The 26 T cell receptor beta chains presented below share a single source sample, sequenced in a study of metastatic and nonmetastatic thyroid tumors. None of the patients had undergone any treatment ahead of thyroid surgery. TCRdb re-called the PCR reads through MiXCR. This table holds 20,000 to 25,000 clones, roughly 18% found once. Sequencing input: adjacent normal tissue. The receptors derive from a male donor with papillary thyroid cancer or a benign thyroid nodule (not recorded which). Some clones in this sample may be carry-over from other donors' samples.

The chain carries TRBV11-2 and TRBJ1-3; D is ambiguous. This CDR3 comprises 15 residues. The germline V and J ends were trimmed by 5 bases and 5 bases, with 16 bases remaining between them. The V gene's germline CDR1 is SGHAT and CDR2 FQNNGV. Here the CDR3 reads CASSPAWVTRNTIYF. The CDR3 DNA follows: TGTGCCAGCAGCCCTGCTTGGGTCACTCGAAACACCATATATTTT.

This clone appeared a single time. V is TRBV7-9 and J is TRBJ2-3, with D hard to call. The germline V gene has CDR1 SEHNR and CDR2 FQNEAQ (reference sequence). The CDR3 spans 13 residues. V was shortened by 3 bases and J by 1 base, with 5 bases between the two germline ends. CDR3 amino acids: CASSLLRTDTQYF. The DNA for the CDR3 is TGTGCCAGCAGCTTGTTGCGCACAGATACGCAGTATTTT.

The chain employs TRBV24-1 and TRBJ2-7; weak D call: TRBD2 (6 bases). Trimming stripped 4 bases from V and 2 bases from J, with 17 bases between. CDR3 length: 16 residues. From germline, CDR1 is KGHDR and CDR2 SFDVKD. This chain's CDR3 is CATSETGTGETYEQYV. The CDR3 DNA sequence: TGTGCCACCAGTGAGACCGGGACGGGGGAGACCTACGAGCAGTACGTC.

In its sample, this clone was seen many times. V and J are TRBV7-8 and TRBJ2-3; 10 bases map to TRBD2. The CDR3 loop spans 16 amino acids. Losses at the gene ends were 3 bases for V and 4 bases for J; bases not matched to a gene: 7. Germline V gene lookup returns CDR1 SGHVS and CDR2 FQNEAQ. The CDR3 here is CASSFLAGASADTQYF. Here the CDR3 DNA reads TGTGCCAGCAGCTTCCTAGCGGGAGCTAGCGCAGATACGCAGTATTTT.

This clone appeared many times. This rearrangement joins TRBV5-6 to TRBJ1-3; D remains ambiguous. CDR1 is SGHDT and CDR2 is YYEEEE in the germline V gene. This CDR3 spans 15 amino acids. Trimming removed 1 base from V and 0 bases from J, with 8 bases in between. In DNA, the CDR3 is TGTGCCAGCAGCTTGATGGCAATCTCTGGAAACACCATATATTTT. It is translated as CASSLMAISGNTIYF.

This clone has a count of ten or more. The rearrangement links TRBV9 to TRBJ1-5; D not certain. The length of the CDR3 is 13 residues. Trimming removed 2 bases at V and 4 bases at J, with 7 bases between. Germline-derived CDR1 and CDR2 are SGDLS and YYNGEE. The CDR3 DNA sequence: TGTGCCAGCAGCGTTGACCCTAATCAGCCCCAGCATTTT. Amino acid sequence: CASSVDPNQPQHF. The complete variable domain, with remaining parts taken from reference TRBV9 and TRBJ1-5, reads DSGVTQTPKHLITATGQRVTLRCSPRSGDLSVYWYQQSLDQGLQFLIQYYNGEERAKGNILERFSAQQFPDLHSELNLSSLELGDSALYFCASSVDPNQPQHFGDGTRLSIL.

This clone has a single count. The chain uses TRBV20-1 and TRBJ1-5; possibly TRBD1 for D (5 bases). In germline, CDR1 is DFQATT, CDR2 SNEGSKA (reference sequence). The CDR3 totals 15 residues. V lost 3 bases and J lost 4, with 16 bases in between. CDR3 sequence: CSASWSRVGNQPQHF. In DNA form, the CDR3 reads TGCAGTGCTAGTTGGTCCAGGGTGGGGAATCAGCCCCAGCATTTT.

A word on this clone: Sequence at one end of the junction differs from germline and may be a read error. The chain employs TRBV20-1 and TRBJ1-1, with D possibly TRBD1 on 5 matching bases. CDR3 length: 13 amino acids. Germline V gene lookup returns CDR1 DFQATT and CDR2 SNEGSKA (reference sequence). The CDR3 is CGAPDTLGSEAFF. The DNA for the CDR3 is TGCGGTGCCCCGGACACCCTGGGTTCTGAAGCATTCTTT.

This clone was recorded at least ten times. The rearrangement links TRBV5-4 to TRBJ2-3, with D hard to call. The CDR3 spans 11 residues. Germline values: CDR1 SGHNT, CDR2 YYREEE (reference sequence). The V gene lost 2 bases and the J gene lost 7 bases, with 5 bases spanning the gap. The CDR3 here is CASSFAYTQYF. The CDR3 DNA follows: TGTGCCAGCAGCTTCGCTTATACGCAGTATTTT.

There are many counts of this clone. This chain connects TRBV3-1 to TRBJ2-5; tentatively, D is TRBD1 or TRBD2 (6 bases each). Trimming took off 4 bases at V and 5 bases at J, with 23 bases between the two ends. The CDR3 length is 17 residues. Germline V gene lookup returns CDR1 LGHDT and CDR2 YNNKEL (reference sequence). CDR3 amino acids: CASSPLDPLGGLETQYF. DNA of the CDR3: TGTGCCAGCAGCCCACTCGACCCCCTAGGGGGACTGGAGACCCAGTACTTC.

This clone is medium-sized within its sample. This rearrangement joins TRBV7-8 to TRBJ2-7, with D hard to call. The V end was cut by 1 base, the J end by 2 bases, with 6 bases between. CDR1 and CDR2 from the germline V gene are SGHVS and FQNEAQ. The CDR3 is made up of 13 amino acids. Written as DNA, the CDR3 is TGTGCCAGCAGCTTAGGATCCCCCTACGAGCAGTACTTC. Translating it yields CASSLGSPYEQYF.

This clone was recorded at least ten times. A much larger clone lies a single base off, so this may be a read error. The chain recombines TRBV28 with TRBJ2-4, with D perhaps TRBD1 (6 bases). V shed 4 bases and J shed 8 bases, with 18 bases lying between them. Germline V gene sequence: CDR1 MDHEN, CDR2 SYDVKM. The CDR3 runs to 15 residues. CDR3 amino acids: CASSSSGAGEHIQYF. The CDR3, as DNA: TGTGCCAGCAGTTCTTCCGGGGCAGGGGAGCACATTCAGTACTTC.

This clone was seen a few times. One base away lies a much larger clone, so this may be a sequencing read error. CDR3 region: CASSVGRGRDGHTF. CDR3 coding DNA: TGTGCCAGCAGTGTGGGCCGGGGCAGGGATGGCCACACCTTC. The chain recombines TRBV2 with TRBJ1-2, with D perhaps TRBD1 (5 bases). There are 14 residues in the CDR3. The germline V gene encodes CDR1 SNHLY and CDR2 FYNNEI.

The rearrangement links TRBV6-1 to TRBJ2-7; possible D gene TRBD1, 6 bases. The V end lost 5 bases, the J end lost 4 bases, and 15 bases lay between the germline ends. This CDR3 has 14 residues. The germline CDR1 and CDR2 sequences are MNHNS and SASEGT. The CDR3, as DNA: TGTGCCAGCAGTCCGGTACAGGGTTTATACGAGCAGTACTTC. It translates to CASSPVQGLYEQYF.

This clone was counted at least ten times. V is TRBV18 and J is TRBJ1-5; a possible D gene is TRBD1 (5 bases). The germline V and J ends were trimmed by 3 bases and 5 bases, with 20 bases remaining between them. The germline CDR1 and CDR2 sequences are KGHSH and LQKENI. There are 17 residues in the CDR3. The CDR3 nucleotides are TGTGCCAGCTCACCGGGCTTGGGGGAACTGGGTGATCAGCCCCAGCATTTT. Protein: CASSPGLGELGDQPQHF.

This clone was seen repeatedly, ten times or more. The rearrangement joins TRBV2 to TRBJ2-5; D may match TRBD1 or TRBD2 (5 bases each). V lost 6 bases, J lost 11 bases, and 25 bases lay in between. The CDR3 is 15 amino acids. Looked up from germline, CDR1 is SNHLY and CDR2 is FYNNEI. The DNA of the CDR3 is TGTGCCAGCAGATACCAAACGTCGGGACCGACCGCTCAGTACTTC. It specifies CASRYQTSGPTAQYF.

The chain joins TRBV5-1 to TRBJ2-3, with a tentative D call TRBD2 (6 bases). V dropped 5 bases and J dropped 0 bases, with 16 bases sitting between them. Germline V gives CDR1 SGHRS, CDR2 YFSETQ. The CDR3 is made up of 16 amino acids. CDR3 coding DNA: TGCGCCAGCAGTCCCGTAGAGGGAGGTAGCACAGATACGCAGTATTTT. It specifies CASSPVEGGSTDTQYF. The full variable domain, in which reference TRBV5-1 and TRBJ2-3 provide the parts outside the CDR3, is KAGVTQTPRYLIKTRGQQVTLSCSPISGHRSVSWYQQTPGQGLQFLFEYFSETQRNKGNFPGRFSGRQFSNSRSEMNVSTLELGDSALYLCASSPVEGGSTDTQYFGPGTRLTVL.

This clone was recorded at least ten times. The genes are TRBV7-9 and TRBJ1-4; tentatively, D is TRBD1 (6 bases). The germline V and J ends were trimmed by 5 bases and 4 bases, with 17 bases remaining between them. The CDR3 contains 16 residues. Germline V gene data show CDR1 as SEHNR and CDR2 as FQNEAQ (reference sequence). Here the CDR3 DNA reads TGTGCCAGCAGCCCTCCTCCGGAGGGACATAATGAAAAACTGTTTTTT. It is translated as CASSPPPEGHNEKLFF.

This clone was seen many times. The V and J genes are TRBV20-1 and TRBJ2-5; TRBD2 matches 12 bases. V was clipped by 2 bases and J by 5 bases; unmatched bases: 9. The CDR3 spans 16 residues. Germline lookup yields CDR1 DFQATT and CDR2 SNEGSKA (reference sequence). CDR3 sequence (DNA): TGCAGTGCTAGATCGGCTAGCGGGAGGGAGATTGAGACCCAGTACTTC. This encodes CSARSASGREIETQYF.

In its sample, this clone is medium-sized (0.01 to 0.1%). The sample contains more than one DNA sequence encoding this CDR3. The genes are TRBV28 and TRBJ2-7; D is perhaps TRBD1 (5 bases). The CDR3 spans 12 residues. Germline CDR1 is MDHEN and CDR2 is SYDVKM. V lost 6 bases to trimming and J lost 2 bases, with 8 bases between them. This chain's CDR3 is CASRGRPYEQYF. The DNA for the CDR3 is TGTGCCAGCAGGGGGCGTCCCTACGAGCAGTACTTC.

This clone has ten or more counts. CDR3 protein: CASSEGQAVIDTQYF. DNA of the CDR3: TGCGCCAGCAGTGAAGGACAGGCTGTTATAGATACGCAGTATTTT. V is TRBV10-2 and J is TRBJ2-3; 7 bases match TRBD1. With 3 bases clipped from V and 5 bases from J, the junction kept 8 bases outside the gene matches. The CDR3 length is 15 residues. Per germline, CDR1 WSHSY and CDR2 SAAADI.

This clone was seen repeatedly, ten times or more. The CDR3 nucleotides are TGCAGTGCTGGCCGTATGGGGAGAGGCACAGATACGCAGTATTTT. Translating it yields CSAGRMGRGTDTQYF. The gene calls are TRBV20-1 and TRBJ2-3; TRBD2 is a possible D gene (5 bases). The CDR3 loop spans 15 amino acids. CDR1 DFQATT and CDR2 SNEGSKA come from the germline V gene (reference sequence). Trimming pared 5 bases from V and 1 base from J, leaving 16 bases between.

Judged by abundance, this clone is medium-sized. The CDR3 region is CASSLNRGSDTQYF. The CDR3 DNA sequence: TGTGCCAGCAGTTTGAATAGAGGCTCAGATACGCAGTATTTT. The chain links TRBV12-3 or TRBV12-4 to TRBJ2-3; D is unresolved. Trimming stripped 3 bases from V and 4 bases from J, with 11 bases between. This CDR3 has 14 residues.

This clone is medium-sized within its sample. V and J are TRBV28 and TRBJ1-6; weak D call: TRBD1 (6 bases). Germline assignment: CDR1 MDHEN and CDR2 SYDVKM. This CDR3 has 17 residues. Trimming removed 3 bases at V and 4 bases at J, with 16 bases between. The CDR3 here is CASSLGKLTGYNSPLHF. CDR3 coding DNA: TGTGCCAGCAGTTTGGGTAAATTGACAGGTTATAATTCACCCCTCCACTTT.

This clone has a count of ten or more. The rearrangement joins TRBV18 to TRBJ2-3; TRBD1 matches at 7 bases. V shed 6 bases and J 1 base; nucleotides not matched to a gene: 4. CDR1 is KGHSH, CDR2 LQKENI, per germline. The CDR3 spans 14 residues. CDR3 DNA: TGTGCCAGCTCTTTCGGACAGGGCACAGATACGCAGTATTTT. Translation gives CASSFGQGTDTQYF.

This chain joins TRBV19 and TRBJ2-4; 7 bases map to TRBD1. The germline gives CDR1 LNHDA, CDR2 SQIVND (reference sequence). V trimming: 3 bases; J trimming: 8 bases; junction bases outside the gene matches: 10. The CDR3 consists of 15 residues. CDR3: CASSMPQGNRDIQYF. The CDR3, as DNA: TGTGCCAGTAGTATGCCACAGGGGAATAGGGACATTCAGTACTTC. Full variable domain (outside the CDR3, taken from reference TRBV19 and TRBJ2-4): DGGITQSPKYLFRKEGQNVTLSCEQNLNHDAMYWYRQDPGQGLRLIYYSQIVNDFQKGDIAEGYSVSREKKESFPLTVTSAQKNPTAFYLCASSMPQGNRDIQYFGAGTRLSVL.